This T cell receptor (beta chain) stems from a study of blood T cell repertoires in COVID-19. Overall study context: Acute-phase and convalescent COVID-19 samples originated in the United States, Italy and Spain. T cells, B-cell-depleted T cells, or PBMCs provided the cDNA or gDNA that served as material.

Germline loops: CDR1 SEHNR, CDR2 FQNEAQ (reference sequence). The CDR3 length is 13 residues. V lost 3 bases and J lost 8, with 13 bases in between. As originally analysed: The authors estimated nucleated cell counts from reference gene primer amplification. The table came from immunoSEQ multiplex PCR; TCRdb's copy has only in-frame clones and leaves some out. The D gene and trimming were derived from the DNA, and the V and J assignments and clone size from that table. The sample contains roughly 150,000 clones, roughly 80% of which appear only once. The genes are TRBV7-9 and TRBJ1-2, with D perhaps matching TRBD1 (6 bases). This receptor was obtained from an elderly woman with acute or convalescent COVID-19. The sample taken for sequencing was peripheral blood. CDR3: CASSFTGTKGYTF. The CDR3 DNA reads as TGTGCCAGCAGCTTTACCGGGACAAAGGGCTACACCTTC.